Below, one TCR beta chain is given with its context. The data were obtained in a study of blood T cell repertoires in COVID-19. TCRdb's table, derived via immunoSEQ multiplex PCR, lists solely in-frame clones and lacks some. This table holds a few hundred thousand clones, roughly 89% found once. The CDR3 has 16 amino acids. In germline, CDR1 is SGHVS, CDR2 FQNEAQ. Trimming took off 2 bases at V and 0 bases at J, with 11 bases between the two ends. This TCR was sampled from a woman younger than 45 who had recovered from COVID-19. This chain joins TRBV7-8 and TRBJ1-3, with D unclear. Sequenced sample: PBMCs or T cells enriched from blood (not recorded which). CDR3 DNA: TGTGCCAGCAGCTTATTCCTACCCGGCTCTGGAAACACCATATATTTT. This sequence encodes CASSLFLPGSGNTIYF.